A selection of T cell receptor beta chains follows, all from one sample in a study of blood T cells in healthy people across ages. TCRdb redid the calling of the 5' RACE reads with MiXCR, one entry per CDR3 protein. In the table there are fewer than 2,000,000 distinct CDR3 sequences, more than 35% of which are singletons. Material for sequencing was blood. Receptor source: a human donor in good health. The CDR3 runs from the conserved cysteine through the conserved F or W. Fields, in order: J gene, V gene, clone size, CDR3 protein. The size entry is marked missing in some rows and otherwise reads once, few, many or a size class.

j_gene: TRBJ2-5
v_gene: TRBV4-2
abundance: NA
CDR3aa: CASSPFTGIYQETQYF

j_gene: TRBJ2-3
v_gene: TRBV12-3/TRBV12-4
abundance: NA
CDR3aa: CASSPLLGLADNTDTQYF

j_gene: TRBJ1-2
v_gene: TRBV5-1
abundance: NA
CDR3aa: CASSLRGTAPFHGYTF

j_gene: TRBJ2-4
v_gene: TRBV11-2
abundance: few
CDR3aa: CASSLTVAGAKNIQYF

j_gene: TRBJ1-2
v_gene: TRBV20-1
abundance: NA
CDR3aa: CSARGQGLLYGYTF

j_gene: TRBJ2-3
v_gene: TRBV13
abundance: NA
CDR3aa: CASSSWQPWTGKTDTQYF

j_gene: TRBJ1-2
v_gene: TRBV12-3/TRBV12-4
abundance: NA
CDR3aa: CASSLAGQSNYGYTF

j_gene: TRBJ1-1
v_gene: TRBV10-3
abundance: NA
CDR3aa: CATLTGSKGNTEAFF

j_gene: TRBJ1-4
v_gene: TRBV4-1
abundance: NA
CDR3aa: CASSEQGLFNEKLFF

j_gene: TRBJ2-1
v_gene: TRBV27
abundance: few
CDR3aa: CASAKRGPAYNEQFF

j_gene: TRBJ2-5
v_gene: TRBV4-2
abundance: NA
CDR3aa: CASSQADSLVWETQYF

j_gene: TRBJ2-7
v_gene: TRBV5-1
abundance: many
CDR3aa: CASSVQGYEQYF

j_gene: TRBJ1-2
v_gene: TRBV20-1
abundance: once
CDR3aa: CSYPSGGLYGYTF

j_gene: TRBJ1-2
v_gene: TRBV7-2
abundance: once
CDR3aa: CASSLEGGENYGYTF

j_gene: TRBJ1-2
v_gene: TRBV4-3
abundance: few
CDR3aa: CASSLRRDDYGYTF

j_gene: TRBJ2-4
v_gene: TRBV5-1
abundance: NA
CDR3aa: CASSFTGTGDSYEQYF

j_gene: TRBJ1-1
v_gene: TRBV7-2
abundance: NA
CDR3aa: CASSSSRLGTEAFF

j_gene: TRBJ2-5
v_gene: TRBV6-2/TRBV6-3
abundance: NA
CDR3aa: CASRLGGGAQQETQYF

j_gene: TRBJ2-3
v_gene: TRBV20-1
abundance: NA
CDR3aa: CSAREAGSTDTQYF

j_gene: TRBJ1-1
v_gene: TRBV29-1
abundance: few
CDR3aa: CSVEDLRGYEAFF

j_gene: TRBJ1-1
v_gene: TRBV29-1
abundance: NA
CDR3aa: CSGRGRLNTEAFF

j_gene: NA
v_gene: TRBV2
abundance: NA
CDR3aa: CASGEQGGETQYF

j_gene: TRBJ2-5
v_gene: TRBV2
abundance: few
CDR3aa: CASSDRLQETQYF

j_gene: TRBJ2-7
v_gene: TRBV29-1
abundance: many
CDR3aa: CSVQPGQGYEQYF